The clone carrying this T cell receptor beta chain was detected once. The data derive from a study of blood T cell repertoires in COVID-19. The V end was cut by 2 bases, the J end by 0 bases, with 13 bases between. CDR1 is MNHEY, CDR2 SVGEGT, per germline. The CDR3 is 17 amino acids. Here immunoSEQ multiplex PCR was the method, and the copy in TCRdb shows in-frame clones only, minus some. The sample has fewer than 250,000 clones; more than 75% are singletons. The sequence was obtained from a man between 60 and 75 years old with acute or convalescent COVID-19. V usage is TRBV6-2 or TRBV6-3 and J usage is TRBJ2-2; perhaps TRBD1 as D (5 bases). Sequenced sample: peripheral blood. CDR3 loop: CASSYTYDSANTGELFF. The DNA for the CDR3 is TGTGCCAGCAGTTACACTTACGACAGCGCGAACACCGGGGAGCTGTTTTTT.